This TCR beta chain was sequenced for a study of T cells in women clearing cervical HPV infection. Looking at the study overall: No precancer developed; the control's incident HPV16 infection cleared within 12 months. Whole-study findings and limits: Combining TCR richness with V gene abundances gave approximately 0.84 AUC. CIN3+ cases had significantly higher TCR repertoire richness than controls, but evenness did not differ.

About this clone: What it binds is not known. Read coverage stops 3 residues before the CDR3 terminus; the germline J gene supplies the remainder. The sample carries other DNA sequences with the same CDR3.

V was trimmed by 2 bases and J by 2 bases, leaving 11 bases between them. The V gene's germline CDR1 is SGHDT and CDR2 YYEEEE. This CDR3 is built from 15 residues. TCR beta CDR3 amplified by multiplex PCR from about 1200 ng genomic DNA. Generated by immunoSEQ multiplex PCR, the TCRdb table keeps only in-frame clones and is missing some. The repertoire table contains around 12,000 clones. The sample taken for sequencing was blood buffy coat. The receptor's source is a woman between 18 and 69 years old with a cervical HPV16 infection that either progressed to CIN3+ or cleared (not recorded which). The chain carries TRBV5-6 and TRBJ1-3; D perhaps matches TRBD1 (5 bases). The sequenced CDR3 bases are TGTGCCAGCAGCTTAAAGGGGTCCACTGGAAACACC. Its protein is CASSLKGSTGNT. The CDR3 in its entirety is CASSLKGSTGNTIYF.